Listed below are T cell receptor beta chains from one sample, sequenced in a study of blood T cell repertoires in COVID-19. Produced via immunoSEQ multiplex PCR; TCRdb's table is partial and in-frame only. The sample includes over 150,000 clones, about 85% of them seen just once. The specimen was PBMCs or T cells enriched from blood (not recorded which). The receptors originated from a woman in her 30s who had recovered from COVID-19. Both conserved end residues are part of each CDR3. The D gene is left open where the match is weak. Clone size is given for some rows only: seen once, a few or many times, or a class if the clone is expanded.

.	TRBV30	.	TRBJ1-2	CAWSVDRSYTF	TGTGCCTGGAGTGTTGACAGGAGCTACACCTTC
.	TRBV19	.	TRBJ2-7	CASSIDGKSYEQYF	TGTGCCAGTAGTATCGACGGGAAAAGCTACGAGCAGTACTTC
.	TRBV24-1	TRBD1	TRBJ2-7	CATSDPGTGHEEQYF	TGTGCCACCAGTGACCCAGGGACAGGGCACGAGGAGCAGTACTTC
.	TRBV10-1	TRBD1	TRBJ2-3	CASKGTAIKVAFTDTQYF	TGCGCCAGCAAAGGGACAGCAATCAAGGTAGCATTCACAGATACGCAGTATTTT
.	TRBV27	TRBD1	TRBJ1-5	CASSFDRASNQPQHF	TGTGCCAGCAGTTTTGACAGGGCTAGCAATCAGCCCCAGCATTTT
.	TRBV2	.	TRBJ1-4	CASGGEDEKLFF	TGTGCCAGCGGAGGGGAAGATGAAAAACTGTTTTTT
.	TRBV5-5	.	TRBJ2-2	CASSLRGPNTGELFF	TGTGCCAGCAGCCTCAGGGGACCCAACACCGGGGAGCTGTTTTTT
.	TRBV5-5	.	TRBJ2-3	CASSLSSPDTQYF	TGTGCCAGCAGCTTGTCGTCCCCAGATACGCAGTATTTT
once	TRBV7-9	.	TRBJ2-3	CASSSITDTQYF	TGTGCCAGCAGCTCCATTACAGATACGCAGTATTTT
.	TRBV27	.	TRBJ1-1	CASSYGGIGTEAFF	TGTGCCAGCAGTTACGGAGGCATTGGCACTGAAGCTTTCTTT
.	TRBV12-3/TRBV12-4	.	TRBJ1-2	CASSLNWRGYTF	TGTGCCAGCAGTTTGAACTGGAGGGGCTACACCTTC
.	TRBV4-1	.	TRBJ1-1	CASSRVGATNTEAFF	TGCGCCAGCAGCCGGGTGGGGGCGACGAACACTGAAGCTTTCTTT
.	TRBV19	TRBD1	TRBJ2-1	CASNQGVYNEQFF	TGTGCCAGCAACCAGGGGGTTTACAATGAGCAGTTCTTC
.	TRBV7-2	.	TRBJ2-3	CASSPQGLTDTQYF	TGTGCCAGCAGCCCGCAGGGTCTTACGGATACGCAGTATTTT
.	TRBV11-2	.	TRBJ2-2	CASSLGDTFSNTGELFF	TGTGCCAGCAGCTTAGGGGACACTTTCTCGAACACCGGGGAGCTGTTTTTT
.	TRBV7-2	.	TRBJ1-1	CASSSATVNTEAFF	TGTGCCAGCAGCTCCGCTACAGTTAACACTGAAGCTTTCTTT
.	TRBV24-1	TRBD1	TRBJ1-4	CATRSRGRGEKLFF	TGTGCCACCAGATCGAGGGGGCGGGGAGAAAAACTGTTTTTT
.	TRBV2	.	TRBJ1-1	CASSEARSAEAFF	TGTGCCAGCAGTGAAGCGCGGTCCGCTGAAGCTTTCTTT
.	TRBV6-1	.	TRBJ1-3	CASSDRGNTIYF	TGTGCCAGCAGTGACAGGGGCAACACCATATATTTT
.	TRBV4-3	TRBD2	TRBJ2-2	CASSQDGLAGGPDTGELFF	TGCGCCAGCAGCCAAGATGGGCTAGCGGGAGGGCCTGACACCGGGGAGCTGTTTTTT
.	TRBV9	TRBD2	TRBJ2-1	CASSVSGIFYNEQFF	TGTGCCAGCAGCGTTAGCGGGATATTCTACAATGAGCAGTTCTTC
.	TRBV7-2	.	TRBJ1-5	CASSDQGSSNQPQHF	TGTGCCAGCAGCGATCAGGGGAGTAGCAATCAGCCCCAGCATTTT
.	TRBV11-2	.	TRBJ2-2	CASSLGDNTGELFF	TGTGCCAGCAGCTTAGGAGATAACACCGGGGAGCTGTTTTTT
.	TRBV12-3/TRBV12-4	.	TRBJ1-1	CASTLVRAEAFF	TGTGCCAGCACCCTAGTTCGGGCTGAAGCTTTCTTT
.	TRBV24-1	.	TRBJ1-3	CATSDVGWRGRGNTIYF	TGTGCCACCAGTGATGTGGGGTGGCGGGGAAGAGGAAACACCATATATTTT
.	TRBV19	.	TRBJ2-3	CASSIDGSTDTQYF	TGTGCCAGTAGTATAGACGGGAGCACAGATACGCAGTATTTT
.	TRBV5-1	.	TRBJ1-2	CASSLVQGSSGYTF	TGCGCCAGCAGCTTGGTGCAGGGGAGTAGTGGCTACACCTTC
.	TRBV9	TRBD2	TRBJ2-3	CASSSISGRVYTQYF	TGTGCCAGCAGCTCCATTAGCGGGAGGGTTTATACGCAGTATTTT
.	TRBV11-1	TRBD1	TRBJ2-2	CASRDRTNTGELFF	TGTGCCAGCAGGGACAGGACCAACACCGGGGAGCTGTTTTTT
.	TRBV27	.	TRBJ2-1	CASGLGGYEQFF	TGTGCCAGCGGATTAGGGGGTTATGAGCAGTTCTTC
.	TRBV6-5	.	TRBJ1-4	CASSYAGYGEKLFF	TGTGCCAGCAGTTACGCGGGGTACGGTGAAAAACTGTTTTTT
.	TRBV2	TRBD1	TRBJ2-7	CASSVTGTGGEQYF	TGTGCCAGCAGTGTTACCGGGACAGGGGGCGAGCAGTACTTC
.	TRBV19	.	TRBJ2-3	CASSIRGLREWADTQYF	TGTGCCAGTAGTATAAGGGGACTGAGGGAGTGGGCAGATACGCAGTATTTT
once	TRBV7-9	.	TRBJ1-2	CASSTGWAYGYTF	TGTGCCAGCAGTACAGGGTGGGCCTATGGCTACACCTTC
once	TRBV3-1/TRBV3-2	TRBD1	TRBJ2-3	CASRRTRQGSTDTQYF	TGTGCCAGCAGACGCACTCGACAGGGTTCCACAGATACGCAGTATTTT
.	TRBV19	TRBD1	TRBJ1-1	CASSRRDRDTEAFF	TGTGCCAGTAGTAGACGGGACAGAGACACTGAAGCTTTCTTT
.	TRBV13	TRBD1	TRBJ1-1	CASRAPGQGLEAFF	TGTGCCAGCAGGGCACCGGGACAGGGCCTTGAAGCTTTCTTT
.	TRBV5-8	TRBD1	TRBJ2-1	CASSLRDRGVNEQFF	TGTGCCAGCAGCCTCCGGGACAGGGGAGTAAATGAGCAGTTCTTC
few	TRBV2	.	TRBJ1-2	CASSPERGNYGYTF	TGTGCCAGCAGCCCAGAAAGGGGAAACTATGGCTACACCTTC
.	TRBV12-5	TRBD1	TRBJ1-1	CASGPGQVAAAFF	TGTGCTAGTGGCCCGGGACAGGTGGCCGCAGCTTTCTTT
.	TRBV12-5	.	TRBJ2-7	CASGLDTAAWGDEQYF	TGTGCTAGTGGTTTAGATACCGCGGCCTGGGGGGACGAGCAGTACTTC
.	TRBV7-2	TRBD2	TRBJ2-7	CASSLLSGGQYEQYF	TGTGCCAGCAGCCTGTTGAGCGGGGGCCAGTACGAGCAGTACTTC
once	TRBV28	.	TRBJ1-1	CASSPNRGSILNMNTEAFF	TGTGCCAGCAGCCCAAACCGGGGATCCATTTTAAACATGAACACTGAAGCTTTCTTT
many	TRBV4-3	.	TRBJ2-6	CASSQTGSSSGANVLTF	TGCGCCAGCAGCCAGACAGGATCAAGCTCTGGGGCCAACGTCCTGACTTTC
.	TRBV30	TRBD1	TRBJ1-5	CAWTPGTGYNQPQHF	TGTGCCTGGACGCCCGGGACAGGATACAATCAACCCCAGCATTTT
few	TRBV11-3	.	TRBJ1-1	CASSPHGTEAFF	TGTGCCAGCAGCCCCCACGGCACTGAAGCTTTCTTT
.	TRBV18	.	TRBJ1-1	CASSPTSTGEKAFF	TGTGCCAGCTCACCAACGTCTACAGGAGAAAAAGCTTTCTTT
.	TRBV27	TRBD1	TRBJ1-2	CASSLAGGDGYTF	TGTGCCAGCAGTTTGGCAGGGGGCGATGGCTACACCTTC
.	TRBV5-1	TRBD1	TRBJ1-3	CASSPEGGAGGNTIYF	TGCGCCAGCAGCCCCGAAGGGGGCGCCGGAGGAAACACCATATATTTT
.	TRBV11-2	.	TRBJ1-3	CASRAGGRTGNTIYF	TGTGCCAGCAGGGCGGGGGGGAGGACTGGAAACACCATATATTTT
.	TRBV5-6	.	TRBJ2-7	CASSSYQGIYEQYF	TGTGCCAGCAGTTCTTACCAGGGGATCTACGAGCAGTACTTC
once	TRBV5-1	.	TRBJ2-4	CASSLDMGRTKNIQYF	TGCGCCAGCAGCTTGGACATGGGCCGCACCAAAAACATTCAGTACTTC
.	TRBV5-4	TRBD1	TRBJ2-7	CASSFPGQGRSEQYF	TGTGCCAGCAGCTTTCCGGGACAGGGTAGGAGCGAGCAGTACTTC
.	TRBV5-5	.	TRBJ1-6	CASSLAAGSNSPLHF	TGTGCCAGCAGCTTGGCGGCAGGGTCTAATTCACCCCTCCACTTT
few	TRBV11-2	.	TRBJ1-1	CASGRLNTEAFF	TGTGCCAGCGGAAGACTTAACACTGAAGCTTTCTTT
.	TRBV9	TRBD2	TRBJ2-5	CASSAGLAGQETQYF	TGTGCCAGCAGCGCCGGACTAGCGGGGCAAGAGACCCAGTACTTC
many	TRBV4-1	TRBD1	TRBJ1-5	CASSQDRGAGQPQHF	TGCGCCAGCAGCCAGGACAGGGGAGCGGGTCAGCCCCAGCATTTT
.	TRBV6-5	.	TRBJ2-1	CAAWTDYNEQFF	TGTGCCGCCTGGACAGACTACAATGAGCAGTTCTTC
.	TRBV7-3	TRBD2	TRBJ2-1	CASSLRPGGSYNEQFF	TGTGCCAGCAGCTTAAGACCGGGAGGCTCCTACAATGAGCAGTTCTTC
.	TRBV7-9	.	TRBJ2-3	CASSLAMGGGTTDTQYF	TGTGCCAGCAGCTTAGCGATGGGTGGGGGCACTACAGATACGCAGTATTTT